Described below is a single T cell receptor (beta chain) sequence and its context. Genomic DNA of every subset was divided equally among multiple immunoSEQ plates. Sequencing was performed with immunoSEQ multiplex PCR; in TCRdb, only in-frame clones are kept and a portion is missing. The sample has a few million clones; more than 85% are singletons. V lost 4 bases to trimming and J lost 2 bases; unmatched junction nucleotides: 7. The CDR3 length is 15 residues. Germline V gives CDR1 MNHNS, CDR2 SASEGT. The data stem from a study of shared clonotypes between healthy human individuals. The rearrangement uses TRBV6-1 and TRBJ2-7; TRBD2 agrees at 8 bases. Sequencing was carried out using naive CD4+ T cells from PBMCs. The sample's subset: CD45RA+ positively selected. The TCR originated in a man aged 18-30 years in good health. Some clones in this sample may be carry-over from other donors' samples. The CDR3 DNA reads TGTGCCAGCAGTGGGCCGGGACTAGGGGCCTACGAGCAGTACTTC. Its protein is CASSGPGLGAYEQYF.